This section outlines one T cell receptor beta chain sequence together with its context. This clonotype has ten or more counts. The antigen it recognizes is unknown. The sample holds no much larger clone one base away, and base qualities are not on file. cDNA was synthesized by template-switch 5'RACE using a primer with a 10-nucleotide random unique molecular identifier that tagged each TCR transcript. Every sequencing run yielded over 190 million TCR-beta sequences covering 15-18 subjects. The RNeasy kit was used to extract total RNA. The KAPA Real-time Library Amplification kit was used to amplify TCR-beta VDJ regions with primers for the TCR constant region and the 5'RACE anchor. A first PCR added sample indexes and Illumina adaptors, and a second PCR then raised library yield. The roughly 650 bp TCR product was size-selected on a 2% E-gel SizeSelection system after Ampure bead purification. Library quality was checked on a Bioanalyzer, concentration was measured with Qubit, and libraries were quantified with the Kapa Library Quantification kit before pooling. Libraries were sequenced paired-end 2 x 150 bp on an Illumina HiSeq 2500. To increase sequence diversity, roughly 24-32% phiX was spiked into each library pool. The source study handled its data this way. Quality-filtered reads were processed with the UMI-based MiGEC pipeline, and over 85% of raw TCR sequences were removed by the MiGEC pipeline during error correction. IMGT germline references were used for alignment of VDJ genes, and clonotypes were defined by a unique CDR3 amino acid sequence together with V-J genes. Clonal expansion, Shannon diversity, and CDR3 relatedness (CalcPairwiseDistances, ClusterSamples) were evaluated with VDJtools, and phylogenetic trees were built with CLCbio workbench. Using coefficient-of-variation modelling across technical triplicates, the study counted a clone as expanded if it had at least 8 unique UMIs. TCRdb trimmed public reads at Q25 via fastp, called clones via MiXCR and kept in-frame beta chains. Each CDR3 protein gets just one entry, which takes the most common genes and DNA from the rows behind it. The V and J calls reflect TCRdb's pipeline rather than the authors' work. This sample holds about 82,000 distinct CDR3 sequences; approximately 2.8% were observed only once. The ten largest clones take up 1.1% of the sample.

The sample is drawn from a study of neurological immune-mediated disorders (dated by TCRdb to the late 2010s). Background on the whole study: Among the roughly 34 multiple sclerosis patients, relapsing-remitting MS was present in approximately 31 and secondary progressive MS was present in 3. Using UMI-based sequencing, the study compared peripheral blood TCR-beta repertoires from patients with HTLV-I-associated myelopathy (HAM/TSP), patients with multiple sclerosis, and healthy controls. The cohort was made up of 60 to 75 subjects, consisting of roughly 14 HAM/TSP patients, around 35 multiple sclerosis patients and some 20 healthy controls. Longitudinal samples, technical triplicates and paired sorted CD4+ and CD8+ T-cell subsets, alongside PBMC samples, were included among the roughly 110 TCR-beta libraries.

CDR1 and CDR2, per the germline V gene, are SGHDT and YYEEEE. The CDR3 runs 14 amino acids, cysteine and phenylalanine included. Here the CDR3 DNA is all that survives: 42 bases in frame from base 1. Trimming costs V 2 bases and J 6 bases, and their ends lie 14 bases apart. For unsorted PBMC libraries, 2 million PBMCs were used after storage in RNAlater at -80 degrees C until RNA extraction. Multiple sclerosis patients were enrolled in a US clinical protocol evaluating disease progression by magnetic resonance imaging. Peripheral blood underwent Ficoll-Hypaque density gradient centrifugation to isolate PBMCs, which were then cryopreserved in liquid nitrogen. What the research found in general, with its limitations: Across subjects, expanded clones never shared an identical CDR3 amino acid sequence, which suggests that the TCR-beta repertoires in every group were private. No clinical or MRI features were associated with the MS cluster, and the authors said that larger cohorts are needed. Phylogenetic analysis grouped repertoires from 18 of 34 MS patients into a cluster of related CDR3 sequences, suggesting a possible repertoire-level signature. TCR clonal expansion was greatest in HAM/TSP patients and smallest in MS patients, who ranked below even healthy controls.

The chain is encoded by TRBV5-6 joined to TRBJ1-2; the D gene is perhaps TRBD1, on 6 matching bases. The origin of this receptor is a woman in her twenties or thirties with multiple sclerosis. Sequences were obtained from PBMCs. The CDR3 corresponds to CASSFNSPGDGYTF. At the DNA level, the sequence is TGTGCCAGCAGCTTTAACTCCCCAGGGGATGGCTACACCTTC.